Shown below are 10 T cell receptor beta chains from a single sample sequenced in a study of technical replicates of blood from several donors. Clones were read by immunoSEQ multiplex PCR, and TCRdb kept only the in-frame ones, dropping some. The table includes about 80,000 clones, nearly 99% detected once. Input material: T cells isolated from PBMCs. These receptors were taken from a human donor in good health.

The V gene is TRBV5-1, the J gene TRBJ1-2; possible D gene TRBD1, 5 bases. Germline V gene sequence: CDR1 SGHRS, CDR2 YFSETQ. The CDR3 spans 15 residues. V lost 5 bases, J lost 2 bases, and 16 bases lay in between. The CDR3 region has the DNA TGCGCCAGCAGAAAAAATCAGGGCCCCAACTATGGCTACACCTTC. Translation gives CASRKNQGPNYGYTF.

The V call is TRBV19, the J call TRBJ2-7; D possibly corresponds to TRBD1 (5 bases). Trimming left V 5 bases short and J 6 bases short, with 14 bases between. CDR1 and CDR2 (germline): LNHDA, SQIVND (reference sequence). This CDR3 is built from 13 residues. The CDR3 coding sequence is TGTGCCAGTAGTTTAGGTGGGGCAAGCGAGCAGTACTTC. Translated, it gives CASSLGGASEQYF.

The V call is TRBV4-3, the J call TRBJ2-7; TRBD1 might be the D (6 bases). Germline V gene lookup returns CDR1 LGHNA and CDR2 YSLEER. V was cut by 0 bases and J by 8 bases, with 11 bases left in between. The CDR3 is 13 residues long. The CDR3, as DNA: TGCGCCAGCAGCCAAGATCCAGGGGAGAAGCAGTACTTC. It is translated as CASSQDPGEKQYF.

V gene TRBV4-1 combines with J gene TRBJ2-5, with D uncertain. The CDR3 loop spans 13 amino acids. In germline, CDR1 is MGHRA, CDR2 YSYEKL. The V end lost 0 bases, the J end lost 4 bases, and 6 bases lay between the germline ends. The chain's CDR3 is CASSQDPGETQYF. CDR3 DNA: TGCGCCAGCAGCCAAGACCCCGGAGAGACCCAGTACTTC.

This chain connects TRBV5-1 to TRBJ1-1; 8 bases map to TRBD1. Germline trimming cut 3 bases from V and 4 bases from J; bases unmatched to any gene: 8. This CDR3 has 15 residues. The germline V gene encodes CDR1 SGHRS and CDR2 YFSETQ. The CDR3 region is CASSSGSGGITEAFF. CDR3 bases: TGCGCCAGCAGCTCCGGGTCAGGGGGCATCACTGAAGCTTTCTTT.

The rearrangement links TRBV11-2 to TRBJ2-7; D uncertain. Germline V gene lookup returns CDR1 SGHAT and CDR2 FQNNGV. With 0 bases removed from V and 1 base from J, the gap between germline ends came to 7 bases. This CDR3 comprises 14 residues. CDR3 loop: CASSLDLASYEQYF. Here the CDR3 DNA reads TGTGCCAGCAGCTTAGATTTGGCTTCCTACGAGCAGTACTTC. Drawing the rest from reference TRBV11-2 and TRBJ2-7, the complete variable domain is EAGVAQSPRYKIIEKRQSVAFWCNPISGHATLYWYQQILGQGPKLLIQFQNNGVVDDSQLPKDRFSAERLKGVDSTLKIQPAKLEDSAVYLCASSLDLASYEQYFGPGTRLTVT.

This clone was counted a single time. V and J are TRBV5-1 and TRBJ2-3; 9 bases match TRBD2. This CDR3 comprises 17 residues. The germline V gene encodes CDR1 SGHRS and CDR2 YFSETQ. V gave up 0 bases and J gave up 1 base; unmatched junction bases: 6. The CDR3 region has the DNA TGCGCCAGCAGCTTGGTATCCGCGGGAGGGGGCACAGATACGCAGTATTTT. It codes for CASSLVSAGGGTDTQYF. Based on the CDR3 plus reference TRBV5-1 and TRBJ2-3, the full variable domain is KAGVTQTPRYLIKTRGQQVTLSCSPISGHRSVSWYQQTPGQGLQFLFEYFSETQRNKGNFPGRFSGRQFSNSRSEMNVSTLELGDSALYLCASSLVSAGGGTDTQYFGPGTRLTVL.

The V and J genes are TRBV9 and TRBJ2-1, with 11 positions matching TRBD2. From germline, CDR1 is SGDLS and CDR2 YYNGEE. V was pared by 3 bases and J by 5 bases, with 7 bases of the junction left unmatched. The CDR3 is made up of 16 amino acids. The CDR3 region is CASSARLAGSNNEQFF. CDR3 coding DNA: TGTGCCAGCAGCGCCCGACTAGCGGGATCAAACAATGAGCAGTTCTTC.

V is TRBV19 and J is TRBJ2-1, with D possibly being TRBD1 (7 bases). Trimming stripped 6 bases from V and 6 bases from J, with 24 bases between. Germline lookup yields CDR1 LNHDA and CDR2 SQIVND (reference sequence). This CDR3 spans 17 amino acids. The DNA for the CDR3 is TGTGCCAGTAGGGAGGGGGCGGGTTCTAACCTTCGCAATGAGCAGTTCTTC. Translating it yields CASREGAGSNLRNEQFF.

The chain links TRBV19 to TRBJ1-5; TRBD1 aligns across 8 bases. Germline CDR1 and CDR2: LNHDA and SQIVND (reference sequence). V lost 6 bases and J lost 5; bases outside the gene matches: 6. CDR3 size: 14 residues. CDR3 sequence (DNA): TGTGCCAGTAGGATGGGACAGGAACATCAGCCCCAGCATTTT. Encoded protein: CASRMGQEHQPQHF.